This T cell receptor beta chain appears in the sequencing data of a study of CXCR4 blockade with PD-1 therapy in pancreatic cancer. This table comes from immunoSEQ multiplex PCR, and its TCRdb copy is limited to in-frame clones, with some not included. Found here are just under 6,000 clones, 35% of them singletons; the top ten hold about 12%. Study-wide results and caveats: Only TCRbeta chains were sequenced here.

The V and J ends lost 3 bases and 6 bases respectively, with 13 bases between them. The CDR3 length is 14 residues. On this clone: Antigen: not known.

The receptor's source is a human donor with pancreatic ductal adenocarcinoma. The chain recombines TRBV7-1 with TRBJ2-3; D is tentatively TRBD1 or TRBD2 (6 bases each). TRBV7-1 is marked as an open reading frame, function uncertain. The sequenced material came from tumor tissue. The CDR3 nucleotides read TGTGCCAGCAGCTCGTTAGGGGGGTATGATACGCAGTATTTT. Encoded protein: CASSSLGGYDTQYF.